A single sample is the source of the 19 T cell receptor beta chains below, sequenced in a study of cytomegalovirus exposure and HLA in healthy donors. The PCR employed 60 Vbeta primers together with 13 Jbeta primers. Sequenced by immunoSEQ multiplex PCR; TCRdb stores in-frame clones only, minus some. The table records more than 95,000 clones, under 85% of them present only once. Sample: PBMCs. The receptors shown here come from a female donor in good health and CMV-seropositive.

The chain couples TRBV25-1 to TRBJ1-1; 8 bases are a match to TRBD1. V was clipped by 5 bases and J by 3 bases; unmatched bases: 8. This CDR3 comprises 15 residues. Germline CDR1 MGHDK, CDR2 SYGVNS. DNA for the CDR3: TGTGCCAGCAGTCGGGCAGGGGGCATGGACACTGAAGCTTTCTTT. Amino acids: CASSRAGGMDTEAFF.

The CDR3 here is CASSLEGGRGNEQFF. DNA of the CDR3: TGCGCCAGCAGCTTGGAGGGGGGGCGGGGCAATGAGCAGTTCTTC. This chain connects TRBV5-1 to TRBJ2-1; tentative D call: TRBD2 (7 bases). The CDR3 sequence is 15 residues long. CDR1 SGHRS and CDR2 YFSETQ come from the germline V gene. Trimming stripped 0 bases from V and 6 bases from J, with 13 bases between.

This clone appeared a few times. The V call is TRBV15, the J call TRBJ1-4; D not resolved. The CDR3 totals 16 residues. Between the trimmed V and J ends, which lost 6 bases and 0 bases, there was a span of 14 bases. Germline V CDR1 and CDR2: LNHNV, YYDKDF (reference sequence). The CDR3 DNA reads TGTGCCACCAGACCAAACGGGGATGCAACTAATGAAAAACTGTTTTTT. Residues: CATRPNGDATNEKLFF.

This chain links TRBV28 with TRBJ2-5; weak D call: TRBD1 (6 bases). Trimming removed 8 bases from V and 2 bases from J, with 12 bases in between. This CDR3 is 13 amino acids long. Germline loops: CDR1 MDHEN, CDR2 SYDVKM. CDR3 residues: CASFYREQETQYF. The CDR3 nucleotides read TGTGCCAGCTTCTACAGGGAGCAAGAGACCCAGTACTTC.

The chain combines TRBV2 with TRBJ1-5, with 9 bases fitting TRBD1. The CDR3 is 14 residues long. Looked up from germline, CDR1 is SNHLY and CDR2 is FYNNEI. V was pared by 4 bases and J by 5 bases, with 3 bases of the junction left unmatched. CDR3 loop: CASSGGTGHQPQHF. The CDR3 DNA sequence: TGTGCCAGCAGTGGAGGGACAGGGCATCAGCCCCAGCATTTT.

The genes are TRBV30 and TRBJ1-6; D not resolved. The germline CDR1 and CDR2 sequences are GTSNPN and SVGIG (reference sequence). The CDR3 loop spans 13 amino acids. Trimming pared 3 bases from V and 7 bases from J, leaving 10 bases between. CDR3 protein: CAWRPGSNSPLHF. For the CDR3, the DNA is TGTGCCTGGAGACCCGGGTCGAATTCACCCCTCCACTTT.

The J gene is TRBJ2-1, the V gene TRBV6-5; D gene unclear. Germline assignment: CDR1 MNHEY and CDR2 SVGAGI. This CDR3 is 14 amino acids long. The germline V and J ends were trimmed by 0 bases and 8 bases, with 11 bases remaining between them. This CDR3 is CASSYSHGEDEQFF. In DNA form, the CDR3 reads TGTGCCAGCAGTTACTCCCACGGTGAGGATGAGCAGTTCTTC.

V gene TRBV6-5 combines with J gene TRBJ1-6; the match to TRBD1 covers 7 bases. CDR3 length equals 15 residues. Germline CDR1 and CDR2: MNHEY and SVGAGI. V gave up 0 bases and J gave up 7 bases; unmatched junction bases: 3. CDR3 sequence (DNA): TGTGCCAGCAGTTACTCTTGGACAGGAAATTCACCCCTCCACTTT. This gives the protein CASSYSWTGNSPLHF.

The rearrangement uses TRBV7-9 and TRBJ2-3, with D maybe TRBD1 (5 bases). Germline V gives CDR1 SEHNR, CDR2 FQNEAQ (reference sequence). Trimming stripped 0 bases from V and 4 bases from J, with 5 bases between. The length of the CDR3 is 13 residues. CDR3: CASSLAGADTQYF. As DNA, the CDR3 is TGTGCCAGCAGCTTAGCAGGGGCAGATACGCAGTATTTT. Full variable domain (remainder filled in from reference TRBV7-9 and TRBJ2-3): DTGVSQNPRHKITKRGQNVTFRCDPISEHNRLYWYRQTLGQGPEFLTYFQNEAQLEKSRLLSDRFSAERPKGSFSTLEIQRTEQGDSAMYLCASSLAGADTQYFGPGTRLTVL.

This rearrangement joins TRBV19 to TRBJ1-5; D is perhaps TRBD1 (5 bases). The CDR3 is made up of 15 amino acids. Germline CDR1 reads LNHDA; CDR2 reads SQIVND (reference sequence). Trimming cost V 10 bases and J 2 bases, with 18 bases left between them. The chain's CDR3 is CATSMAGPGNQPQHF. CDR3 bases: TGTGCCACCTCGATGGCAGGGCCCGGCAATCAGCCCCAGCATTTT.

The V call is TRBV5-1, the J call TRBJ1-2; 10 nucleotides match TRBD1. Germline-derived CDR1 and CDR2 are SGHRS and YFSETQ. The CDR3 covers 15 residues. Trimming cost V 2 bases and J 6 bases; bases outside gene matches: 7. The CDR3 region is CASSLRGQGLHGYTF. Written as DNA, the CDR3 is TGCGCCAGCAGCTTAAGGGGACAGGGGCTGCATGGCTACACCTTC.

The sample holds a few counts of this clone. V usage is TRBV7-2 and J usage is TRBJ1-1; 9 bases line up with TRBD1. The CDR3 runs to 14 residues. Germline CDR1 SGHTA, CDR2 FQGNSA. V was pared by 3 bases and J by 10 bases, with 9 bases of the junction left unmatched. CDR3: CASSLQTGGRGAFF. The CDR3 DNA reads TGTGCCAGCAGCTTGCAGACAGGGGGGCGCGGAGCTTTCTTT.

The J gene is TRBJ1-1, the V gene TRBV30, with 7 bases fitting TRBD1. The germline V gene encodes CDR1 GTSNPN and CDR2 SVGIG (reference sequence). The V segment lost 3 bases and the J segment 5 bases; nucleotides outside the gene matches: 6. The CDR3 loop spans 13 amino acids. This CDR3 reads CAWSVDRTTEAFF. Here the CDR3 DNA reads TGTGCCTGGAGCGTGGACAGGACTACTGAAGCTTTCTTT.

This clone has only a few counts. This sequence joins TRBV10-1 and TRBJ1-1, with a weak D call TRBD1 (5 bases). Germline assignment: CDR1 WNHNN and CDR2 SYGVQD (reference sequence). The CDR3 is 13 amino acids. Trimming took 10 bases from V and 3 from J, leaving 15 bases between them. CDR3 region: CATRVDTYTEAFF. For the CDR3, the DNA is TGCGCCACCCGGGTGGACACATACACTGAAGCTTTCTTT.

The V gene is TRBV5-4, the J gene TRBJ2-1; 9 bases are a match to TRBD2. This CDR3 region has 15 residues. The ends lost 0 bases at V and 8 bases at J; junction bases unmatched: 6. Germline V gene lookup returns CDR1 SGHNT and CDR2 YYREEE (reference sequence). CDR3 protein: CASSLVAGVADEQFF. The DNA of the CDR3 is TGTGCCAGCAGCTTGGTAGCGGGAGTAGCCGATGAGCAGTTCTTC. Supplemented by reference TRBV5-4 and TRBJ2-1, the full variable domain reads ETGVTQSPTHLIKTRGQQVTLRCSSQSGHNTVSWYQQALGQGPQFIFQYYREEENGRGNFPPRFSGLQFPNYSSELNVNALELDDSALYLCASSLVAGVADEQFFGPGTRLTVL.

In nucleotides, the CDR3 is TGTGCCAGCAGGCCCGGACAGGGCGAGGCAGAGACCCAGTACTTC. It codes for CASRPGQGEAETQYF. The genes are TRBV2 and TRBJ2-5; 8 bases agree with TRBD1. CDR1 and CDR2 (germline): SNHLY, FYNNEI. The CDR3 has 15 amino acids. V shed 6 bases, J shed 4 bases, and the junction held 10 bases outside the gene matches.

The chain couples TRBV4-3 to TRBJ2-6, with D uncertain. Germline loops: CDR1 LGHNA, CDR2 YSLEER. This CDR3 has 17 residues. Trimming took 0 bases from V and 4 from J, leaving 13 bases between them. The CDR3 nucleotides read TGCGCCAGCAGCCAAGATCAGTCCGGGTGGGGGGCCAACGTCCTGACTTTC. This encodes CASSQDQSGWGANVLTF.

This clone was seen a handful of times. The chain combines TRBV6-4 with TRBJ2-1, with 8 bases matching TRBD2. The V gene end was trimmed by 3 bases and the J gene end by 8 bases; junction bases not matched to a gene: 9. This CDR3 is 15 amino acids long. Germline CDR1 is MRHNA and CDR2 is SNTAGT. CDR3 nucleotide sequence: TGTGCCAGCAGTGAATCAAGCGGGGGAGGTGATGAGCAGTTCTTC. Its translation is CASSESSGGGDEQFF.

This clone was recorded once. The rearrangement joins TRBV6-4 to TRBJ2-1; the match to TRBD2 covers 10 bases. The length of the CDR3 is 15 residues. The V gene's germline CDR1 is MRHNA and CDR2 SNTAGT. Trimming at V came to 6 bases and at J to 3 bases, leaving 5 bases not matched to a gene. The CDR3 nucleotides are TGTGCCAGCAGCCTCGGGACTAGCGACTACAATGAGCAGTTCTTC. This sequence encodes CASSLGTSDYNEQFF.